This T cell receptor (beta chain) derives from a study of blood T cell repertoires in COVID-19 (dated by TCRdb to the early 2020s). About the full investigation: Collaborator samples came from the United States, Italy and Spain and covered acute and convalescent phases of COVID-19. Sample metadata almost always included a de-identified subject ID, COVID-19 status, age in years and sex. Samples were obtained from the ongoing ImmuneRACE study (first 160 participants) and from about 1,300 subjects provided by 6 global collaborators. Deeply sampled blood TCRbeta repertoires from subjects exposed to, actively infected with, or recovered from COVID-19 were included in the dataset. The material from the prospective study consisted of cDNA or gDNA derived from T cells, B-cell-depleted T cells, or PBMCs. A freely available public database, intended as a resource for researchers studying the immune response to SARS-CoV-2, is where the repertoires were released. Where available, HLA class I and class II types were obtained from metadata supplied by the sample provider rather than from assay-based typing.

The CDR3 covers 17 residues, taking in both the cysteine and the phenylalanine. Here the CDR3 DNA is all that survives: 51 bases in frame from base 1. The germline ends are 18 bases apart after V is trimmed by 6 bases and J by 0 bases. From the germline V gene, CDR1 is KGHDR and CDR2 is SFDVKD. Here is what the overall study found, with its caveats: The quantity of clinical and demographic metadata differed by source and by participant and was supplied without curation.

As for this clone: The antigen it binds to is not known. The input lacks base qualities; no much larger clone sits a single base away.

TCRbeta CDR3 regions were amplified from genomic DNA by means of the immunoSEQ Assay, a bias-controlled multiplex PCR. In the authors' own workflow: Nucleated cell counts per sample were estimated from amplification of reference gene primers within the assay. Sequence reads were collapsed and filtered to measure the absolute abundance of every unique TCRbeta CDR3 rearrangement. For each sample, productive Simpson clonality was calculated by taking the square root of Simpson's diversity index across productive rearrangements. Sourced from immuneACCESS, this table was stored by TCRdb with only in-frame sequences that have V and J called. A share of the clones is absent; for the studies checked, an unresolved V gene accounts for under half, and the remainder has no known explanation. The V and J calls and clone size were taken over from that table, and D and trimming were inferred from the DNA. The sample data list 250,000 to 350,000 clones, and 88% of these were observed just once. Of the sample, around 0.92% falls within the top ten clones.

Participants in the prospective study were aged roughly 18 to 89 years, lived in some 24 United States geographic areas, and enrolled through a virtual design. In the prospective study, cohorts were assigned on the basis of participant-reported clinical history obtained from a screening survey and a study questionnaire. Recovered participants in ImmuneRACE Cohort 3 were defined by two consecutive negative NP/OP PCR tests, clearance by a healthcare professional, or resolution of symptoms. In the prospective study, mobile phlebotomists collected whole blood, serum and a nasopharyngeal or oropharyngeal swab from each participant. Additional blood draws and questionnaires over an approximately two-month period could optionally be provided by prospective study participants. Before DNA extraction, prospective study blood samples were shipped either frozen or at room temperature.

The receptor chain draws on TRBV24-1 and TRBJ2-3; TRBD2 might be the D gene, on 5 matching bases. This receptor was taken from a woman aged 30 to 39 who had recovered from COVID-19. Sequenced: PBMCs or T cells enriched from blood (not recorded which). The DNA sequence reads TGTGCCACCAGTCCTGGAAAGCGGAGTACTAGCACAGATACGCAGTATTTT. Its coded protein is CATSPGKRSTSTDTQYF.